The following is a T cell receptor (beta chain) sequence with its context. Its antigen is unknown. These data are taken from a study of cytotoxic CD8 clonotypes in ibrutinib-treated CLL. General study points: Baseline levels of clonality went above those of age-matched healthy donors and moved with circulating CD8+ T-cell counts.

Assay: immunoSEQ multiplex PCR; the TCRdb copy retains only in-frame clones and omits some. The sample yields approximately 340,000 clones, 67% seen once. Germline-derived CDR1 and CDR2 are KGHSH and LQKENI. The trim removed 6 bases at V and 5 bases at J, leaving 8 bases unmatched. The CDR3 length is 15 residues. This TCR came from a human donor with chronic lymphocytic leukemia. The sequencing here drew on PBMCs, taken after 36 months of ibrutinib treatment. The rearrangement joins TRBV18 to TRBJ1-5; TRBD1 matches 9 bases. CDR3 in DNA: TGTGCCAGCTCGCCCCGAAGGGACAGGGATCAGCCCCAGCATTTT. Its translation: CASSPRRDRDQPQHF.